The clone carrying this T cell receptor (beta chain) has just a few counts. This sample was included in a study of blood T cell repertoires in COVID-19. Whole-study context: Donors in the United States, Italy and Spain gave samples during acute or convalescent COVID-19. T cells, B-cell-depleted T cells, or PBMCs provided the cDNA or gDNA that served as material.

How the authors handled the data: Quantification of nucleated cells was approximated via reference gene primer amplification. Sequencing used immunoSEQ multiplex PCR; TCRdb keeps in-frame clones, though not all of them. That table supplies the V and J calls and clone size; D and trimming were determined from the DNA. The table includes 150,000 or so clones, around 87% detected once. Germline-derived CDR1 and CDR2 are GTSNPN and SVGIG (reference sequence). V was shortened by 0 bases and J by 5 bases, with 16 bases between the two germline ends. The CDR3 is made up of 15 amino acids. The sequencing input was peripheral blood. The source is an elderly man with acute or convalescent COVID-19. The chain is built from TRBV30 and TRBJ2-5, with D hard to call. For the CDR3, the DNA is TGTGCCTGGAGTGTAAGCAGGTCGCGTGGGGAGACCCAGTACTTC. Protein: CAWSVSRSRGETQYF. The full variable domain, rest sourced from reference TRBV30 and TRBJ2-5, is SQTIHQWPATLVQPVGSPLSLECTVEGTSNPNLYWYRQAAGRGLQLLFYSVGIGQISSEVPQNLSASRPQDRQFILSSKKLLLSDSGFYLCAWSVSRSRGETQYFGPGTRLLVL.